This TCR beta chain was obtained from a study of CD8 T cells in Susac syndrome. Overall study findings and caveats: Only a relatively small number of individuals were included in the TCR sequencing and HLA analysis.

CD8+ and CD4+ T cells taken from blood had their TCR beta sequenced. The healthy controls were matched to patients by age and sex. Reverse transcription of roughly 0.5 to 1 ug RNA used random hexamers. Coverage of TCR beta CDR3 amplification by immunoSEQ multiplex PCR extended to 54 Vbeta and 13 Jbeta. TCRdb re-derived calls from the immunoSEQ multiplex PCR reads in MiXCR, one entry per CDR3 protein. The repertoire holds around 190,000 distinct CDR3 sequences, with about 95% as singletons. As to this clonotype: Antigen specificity is unknown.

The length of the CDR3 is 11 residues. Germline CDR1 reads LNHDA; CDR2 reads SQIVND (reference sequence). V lost 3 bases and J 10 bases, leaving 9 bases between the germline ends. The rearrangement links TRBV19 to TRBJ1-1; D not resolved. The TCR comes from a human donor in good health. The specimen was CD4+ T cells from PBMCs. CDR3 loop: CASSMAWIAFF. DNA for the CDR3: TGTGCCAGTAGTATGGCATGGATAGCTTTCTTT.